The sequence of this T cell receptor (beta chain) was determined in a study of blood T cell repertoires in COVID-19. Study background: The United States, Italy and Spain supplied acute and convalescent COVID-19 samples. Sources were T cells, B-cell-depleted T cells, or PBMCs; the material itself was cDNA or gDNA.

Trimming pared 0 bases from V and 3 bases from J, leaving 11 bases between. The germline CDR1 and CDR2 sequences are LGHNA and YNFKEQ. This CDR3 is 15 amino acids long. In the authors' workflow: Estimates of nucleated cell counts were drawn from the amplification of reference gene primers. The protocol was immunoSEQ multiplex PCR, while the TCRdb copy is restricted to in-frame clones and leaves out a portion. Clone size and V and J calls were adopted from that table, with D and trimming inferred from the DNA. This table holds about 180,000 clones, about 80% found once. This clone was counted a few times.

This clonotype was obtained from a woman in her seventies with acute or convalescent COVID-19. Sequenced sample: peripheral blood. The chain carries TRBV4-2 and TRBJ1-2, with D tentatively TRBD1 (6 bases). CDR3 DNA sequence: TGTGCCAGCAGCCAAGAAGGGGGGGCTCACTATGGCTACACCTTC. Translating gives CASSQEGGAHYGYTF.